The source of this TCR beta chain is a study of blood T cells in healthy people across ages. As for the study in general: Every two T cells gave about one barcoded beta molecule via template switching.

A second about 7 to 11 cycle PCR used barcoded and J-beta primers. TCRdb independently ran MiXCR on the 5' RACE reads; one entry per CDR3 protein. The sample lists hundreds of thousands of distinct CDR3 sequences, roughly 64% occurring once. The sequence derives from a young man in good health. The sequenced sample consisted of blood.

The CDR3 DNA reads TGTGCCAGCGGGAGTCAGGGGACCGGGGAGCTGTTTTTT. Protein sequence: CASGSQGTGELFF. The rearrangement uses TRBV2 and TRBJ2-2; the D gene is possibly TRBD1 (6 bases). CDR1 and CDR2 (germline): SNHLY, FYNNEI. V lost 8 bases, J lost 5 bases, and 12 bases lay in between. This CDR3 has 13 residues.